The 4 T cell receptor beta chains below all came from one sample that was sequenced in a study of PD-1 blockade in classical Hodgkin lymphoma. Data came from immunoSEQ multiplex PCR; TCRdb stores just in-frame clones and leaves some out. The sample holds about 13,000 clones, around three quarters seen once. Every patient was affected by relapse after autologous stem cell transplantation, while exposure to brentuximab vedotin was not uniform. This specimen consisted of peripheral blood mononuclear cells (PBMCs), obtained at baseline. The receptors here all came from a human donor with classical Hodgkin lymphoma.

This chain links TRBV2 with TRBJ2-7, with TRBD1 matching 7 bases. Germline assignment: CDR1 SNHLY and CDR2 FYNNEI. J lost 2 bases, V lost 4 bases, and 8 bases had no gene match. This CDR3 is built from 15 residues. The CDR3 nucleotides read TGTGCCAGCAGTGTTCTTCAGGACAGGACCTACGAGCAGTACTTC. Residues: CASSVLQDRTYEQYF.

The genes are TRBV19 and TRBJ2-6; the D gene could be TRBD1 or TRBD2 (5 bases each). The CDR3 is 16 residues long. The germline V and J ends were trimmed by 3 bases and 4 bases, with 13 bases remaining between them. The germline V gene encodes CDR1 LNHDA and CDR2 SQIVND (reference sequence). CDR3 amino acids: CASSMGQWDGANVLTF. In DNA form, the CDR3 reads TGTGCCAGTAGTATGGGGCAGTGGGACGGGGCCAACGTCCTGACTTTC. Full variable domain (outside the CDR3, taken from reference TRBV19 and TRBJ2-6): DGGITQSPKYLFRKEGQNVTLSCEQNLNHDAMYWYRQDPGQGLRLIYYSQIVNDFQKGDIAEGYSVSREKKESFPLTVTSAQKNPTAFYLCASSMGQWDGANVLTFGAGSRLTVL.

The V and J genes are TRBV6-1 and TRBJ1-2; 11 bases are shared with TRBD1. The CDR3 totals 15 residues. The junction had 6 bases not matched to a gene; V was cut back by 5 bases and J by 4 bases. Per the germline V gene, CDR1 is MNHNS and CDR2 is SASEGT. CDR3 in DNA: TGTGCCAGCAGTAGAGGACAGGGGGCGACCTATGGCTACACCTTC. This codes for CASSRGQGATYGYTF.

The V gene is TRBV7-2, the J gene TRBJ2-6; D uncertain. The CDR3 is 13 amino acids. V was pared by 3 bases and J by 0 bases, with 0 bases between. Looked up from germline, CDR1 is SGHTA and CDR2 is FQGNSA. DNA of the CDR3: TGTGCCAGCAGCTTCTCTGGGGCCAACGTCCTGACTTTC. It yields the protein CASSFSGANVLTF.